Listed below are T cell receptor beta chains from one sample, sequenced in a study of vaccination effects on CD4 cells after COVID-19. Method: immunoSEQ multiplex PCR; TCRdb's copy keeps in-frame clones and lacks some. The table has around 44,000 clones, around 76% seen once. The antigens of these receptors remain unknown. Sequences were derived from CD4+ T cells from PBMCs cultured without peptide, sampled after COVID-19 vaccination. These receptors originate from a human donor who had a prior SARS-CoV-2 infection. Both conserved end residues are part of each CDR3. A D gene is named only where the DNA matches it firmly. Only part of the rows carry a size: once, few, many, or a class if the clone is expanded.

abundance | j_gene | d_gene | v_gene | CDR3aa | CDR3nt
- | TRBJ2-2 | - | TRBV4-3 | CASSRDSTGPGELFF | TGCGCCAGCAGCCGAGATTCAACAGGTCCCGGGGAGCTGTTTTTT
- | TRBJ2-1 | - | TRBV21-1 | CASSKDGGQGSYNEQFF | TGTGCCAGCAGCAAAGACGGGGGGCAGGGGTCCTACAATGAGCAGTTCTTC
- | TRBJ2-7 | TRBD2 | TRBV5-1 | CASSLEVRAGGNYEQYF | TGCGCCAGCAGCTTGGAGGTCCGGGCGGGGGGAAACTACGAGCAGTACTTC
- | TRBJ2-4 | TRBD1 | TRBV19 | CASSIGQGSDIQYF | TGTGCCAGTAGTATAGGACAGGGTAGTGACATTCAGTACTTC
- | TRBJ2-3 | - | TRBV6-2/TRBV6-3 | CASSYVTFTDTQYF | TGTGCCAGCAGTTACGTGACGTTTACAGATACGCAGTATTTT
- | TRBJ2-7 | TRBD1 | TRBV19 | CASRTRTGERNEQYF | TGTGCCAGTAGAACCCGGACAGGGGAACGAAACGAGCAGTACTTC
once | TRBJ2-1 | - | TRBV3-1/TRBV3-2 | CASSQDNRDEQFF | TGTGCCAGCAGCCAAGATAACAGGGATGAGCAGTTCTTC
once | TRBJ1-3 | TRBD1 | TRBV9 | CASSVGGQGGNTIYF | TGTGCCAGCAGCGTAGGGGGACAGGGAGGAAACACCATATATTTT
few | TRBJ1-2 | - | TRBV30 | CAWSLHRMGYGYTF | TGTGCCTGGAGTTTACACCGGATGGGGTATGGCTACACCTTC
- | TRBJ2-1 | - | TRBV29-1 | CSVDLGVGMQFF | TGCAGCGTTGATCTCGGCGTAGGGATGCAGTTCTTC
- | TRBJ1-1 | - | TRBV5-6 | CASSPRLAGAPKAFF | TGTGCCAGCAGCCCTCGGTTGGCAGGGGCTCCGAAAGCTTTCTTT
- | TRBJ2-1 | - | TRBV5-6 | CASSFLSANLYNEQFF | TGTGCCAGCAGCTTTCTCTCGGCAAACCTCTACAATGAGCAGTTCTTC
- | TRBJ2-5 | - | TRBV7-9 | CASTGYLGTQYF | TGTGCCAGCACGGGTTATTTAGGGACCCAGTACTTC
- | TRBJ2-7 | TRBD2 | TRBV5-1 | CASSLGLADLGYEQYF | TGCGCCAGCAGCTTGGGACTAGCGGACCTAGGGTACGAGCAGTACTTC
- | TRBJ2-7 | TRBD2 | TRBV11-3 | CASSSYGSGSSYEQYF | TGTGCCAGCAGCTCCTACGGTAGCGGGAGCTCCTACGAGCAGTACTTC
- | TRBJ2-7 | - | TRBV10-3 | CAISETRSPGQYF | TGTGCCATCAGTGAGACCCGCTCCCCCGGGCAGTACTTC
- | TRBJ2-3 | TRBD1 | TRBV25-1 | CATSWTGMDTQYF | TGTGCCACCTCATGGACAGGAATGGATACGCAGTATTTT
- | TRBJ1-1 | - | TRBV5-1 | CASKFLGGVTEAFF | TGCGCCAGCAAATTCCTCGGGGGAGTGACTGAAGCTTTCTTT
- | TRBJ2-5 | - | TRBV2 | CASYRGGETQYF | TGTGCCAGCTACAGGGGGGGAGAGACCCAGTACTTC
once | TRBJ1-4 | - | TRBV3-1/TRBV3-2 | CASSHKWAIGNEKLFF | TGTGCCAGCAGCCATAAATGGGCAATCGGAAATGAAAAACTGTTTTTT
- | TRBJ2-7 | - | TRBV11-1 | CASSLVLGDEQYF | TGTGCCAGCAGCTTAGTGTTGGGGGACGAGCAGTACTTC
- | TRBJ2-7 | - | TRBV13 | CASSLGLEKQYF | TGTGCCAGCAGCTTAGGCCTGGAAAAGCAGTACTTC
once | TRBJ2-2 | - | TRBV18 | CASSRSRTLNTGELFF | TGTGCCAGCTCACGATCGCGGACACTGAACACCGGGGAGCTGTTTTTT
- | TRBJ1-2 | TRBD1 | TRBV15 | CATSREAVEGQVLF | TGTGCCACCAGCAGAGAAGCGGTGGAGGGACAGGTCCTCTTC
- | TRBJ2-1 | - | TRBV7-9 | CASREGINDEQFF | TGTGCCAGCAGGGAGGGGATTAACGATGAGCAGTTCTTC
- | TRBJ1-2 | TRBD1 | TRBV7-9 | CASSIRDRAHGYTF | TGTGCCAGCAGCATCCGGGACAGAGCCCATGGCTACACCTTC
- | TRBJ2-2 | TRBD2 | TRBV6-1 | CASSEYKGLAGGTGELFF | TGTGCCAGCAGTGAATACAAGGGGCTAGCGGGAGGCACCGGGGAGCTGTTTTTT
- | TRBJ1-2 | - | TRBV5-1 | CASSLLGTSGYTF | TGCGCCAGCAGCTTGTTGGGGACTTCTGGCTACACCTTC
- | TRBJ2-7 | - | TRBV4-1 | CASSQDPPDRIGTYEQYF | TGCGCCAGCAGCCAAGATCCCCCTGACCGAATTGGGACCTACGAGCAGTACTTC
few | TRBJ2-7 | TRBD1 | TRBV27 | CASSSYRGKRGEQYF | TGTGCCAGCAGTTCATACAGGGGGAAGCGAGGCGAGCAGTACTTC
- | TRBJ2-2 | - | TRBV10-3 | CAISVGTANTGELFF | TGTGCCATCAGTGTTGGGACTGCGAACACCGGGGAGCTGTTTTTT
- | TRBJ2-3 | TRBD2 | TRBV19 | CASSTRLAKQYF | TGTGCCAGTAGTACCCGACTAGCGAAGCAGTATTTT
- | TRBJ2-1 | - | TRBV4-3 | CASSQEFLEQGRQFF | TGCGCCAGCAGCCAAGAGTTCTTGGAACAGGGTAGGCAGTTCTTC
- | TRBJ1-2 | - | TRBV27 | CASSLSRQAEGGYTF | TGTGCCAGCAGTTTATCGCGGCAGGCCGAGGGGGGCTACACCTTC
- | TRBJ2-7 | - | TRBV19 | CASSSKGVEQYF | TGTGCCAGTAGTAGTAAGGGCGTAGAGCAGTACTTC
few | TRBJ1-3 | TRBD1 | TRBV18 | CASSPRTGVEDTIYF | TGTGCCAGCTCACCTCGTACAGGGGTCGAGGACACCATATATTTT
- | TRBJ2-7 | TRBD1 | TRBV5-5 | CASSLQGTATYEQYF | TGTGCCAGCAGCTTGCAGGGGACAGCCACCTACGAGCAGTACTTC
- | TRBJ1-3 | - | TRBV5-8 | CANSLAQSGHTIYF | TGTGCCAACAGCTTGGCCCAGTCGGGACACACCATATATTTT
- | TRBJ1-6 | - | TRBV23-1 | CASSPGFLSYNSPLHF | TGCGCCAGCAGCCCAGGGTTTCTCTCCTATAATTCACCCCTCCACTTT
- | TRBJ2-2 | TRBD2 | TRBV7-8 | CASSVRTGSSGRAGTGELFF | TGTGCCAGCAGTGTTAGGACAGGGTCTAGCGGGAGGGCGGGCACCGGGGAGCTGTTTTTT
- | TRBJ2-7 | - | TRBV5-4 | CASSLDLANGYEQYF | TGTGCCAGCAGCTTGGACCTAGCGAATGGCTACGAGCAGTACTTC
- | TRBJ1-3 | - | TRBV7-2 | CASSLAAAHSGNTIYF | TGTGCCAGCAGCTTAGCGGCGGCCCACTCTGGAAACACCATATATTTT
- | TRBJ1-1 | - | TRBV6-5 | CASSRRRILNTEAFF | TGTGCCAGCAGCCGAAGACGGATCTTGAACACTGAAGCTTTCTTT
- | TRBJ2-5 | - | TRBV6-5 | CASSPGRVRGETQYF | TGTGCCAGCAGTCCGGGCAGGGTCAGAGGGGAGACCCAGTACTTC
- | TRBJ2-2 | - | TRBV5-5 | CASSLYGENTGELFF | TGTGCCAGCAGCTTGTATGGCGAAAACACCGGGGAGCTGTTTTTT
- | TRBJ2-3 | - | TRBV2 | CASSVYELAGGDTQYF | TGTGCCAGCAGTGTTTATGAACTAGCCGGAGGAGATACGCAGTATTTT
- | TRBJ1-5 | - | TRBV7-3 | CASSSTPLGPQHF | TGTGCCAGCAGCTCAACTCCCCTGGGGCCCCAGCATTTT
- | TRBJ2-7 | TRBD1 | TRBV13 | CASSSGQGHSYEQYF | TGTGCCAGCAGCAGTGGACAGGGGCATTCCTACGAGCAGTACTTC
- | TRBJ1-5 | - | TRBV30 | CAWSGGGLSNQPQHF | TGTGCCTGGAGTGGTGGAGGTCTGAGCAATCAGCCCCAGCATTTT
few | TRBJ2-1 | TRBD1 | TRBV7-9 | CASSLTGGQGAYEQFF | TGTGCCAGCAGCTTAACGGGGGGACAGGGGGCTTATGAGCAGTTCTTC
- | TRBJ2-1 | TRBD2 | TRBV7-2 | CASSGMGLASYNEQFF | TGTGCCAGCAGCGGGATGGGACTAGCATCCTACAATGAGCAGTTCTTC